This TCR beta chain was identified in a study of cytomegalovirus exposure and HLA in healthy donors. Study-wide findings and caveats: According to reports, the classifier identified cytomegalovirus status with high specificity and sensitivity.

The CDR3 is made up of 19 amino acids. V dropped 6 bases and J dropped 2; count of bases not matched to a gene: 14. Germline CDR1 reads MNHEY; CDR2 reads SMNVEV (reference sequence). Concerning this clone itself: Its specificity is not known.

Clones were read by immunoSEQ multiplex PCR, and TCRdb kept only the in-frame ones, dropping some. This repertoire shows about 360,000 clones, just over 85% found once; its top ten account for 0.83%. The origin of this receptor is a woman in her late teens or twenties in good health and CMV-seronegative. The chain carries TRBV27 and TRBJ2-2; 11 bases align to TRBD2. The source material was PBMCs. CDR3 coding DNA: TGTGCCAGCAGCACGAACTTGAGGGGACTAGCGGACAACACCGGGGAGCTGTTTTTT. It translates to CASSTNLRGLADNTGELFF.